This T cell receptor (beta chain) was profiled in a study of T cells in Graves' hyperthyroidism and ophthalmopathy. Looked up from germline, CDR1 is SQVTM and CDR2 is ANQGSEA. The CDR3 runs to 15 residues. As for this clonotype: The junction departs from the called germline gene at one end, perhaps through a read error.

Using RNA transcripts as the source, TCR beta CDR3 regions were amplified. The HTBI primer set drove a first-round RT-PCR of the TCR CDR3. TCRdb re-derived calls from the multiplex PCR reads in MiXCR, one entry per CDR3 protein. This table holds 600,000 to 700,000 distinct CDR3 sequences, roughly 45% found once. The source material was peripheral blood or thyroid tissue (not recorded which). The rearrangement joins TRBV29-1 to TRBJ2-7; 7 bases are shared with TRBD1. The origin of this receptor is an adult man with Graves' disease, either hyperthyroidism or ophthalmopathy (not recorded which). CDR3 sequence (DNA): TGCAGCGTTGGCCGGGGCGAAGGGGGCAATTACGAGCAGCACTTC. Protein product: CSVGRGEGGNYEQHF.